This is a list of T cell receptor beta chains from one sample in a study of radiotherapy plus CTLA-4 blockade in lung cancer. Profiled with immunoSEQ multiplex PCR; TCRdb holds only in-frame clones, not every one. The table has about 88,000 clones, 60% to 80% seen once. Sequences were derived from peripheral blood, sampled from a patient treated with radiotherapy plus ipilimumab. These receptors all come from a human donor with non-small cell lung cancer that progressed on radiotherapy plus ipilimumab. CDR3s include the opening cysteine and the closing phenylalanine or tryptophan. Each record gives: J gene, V gene, clone size, D gene, CDR3 DNA, CDR3 protein. D genes are given only for firm matches. A row's size may be missing; if present it is once, few, many or a size class.

TRBJ1-2	TRBV27	.	TRBD1	TGTGCCAGCAGTTCGTGGCAGGGGGGTAGGGACTATGGCTACACCTTC	CASSSWQGGRDYGYTF
TRBJ2-5	TRBV19	.	.	.	CASSILALGGQETQYF
TRBJ2-2	TRBV7-7	.	.	TGTGCCAGCAGCTTAGCGCCCGCCACCGGGGAGCTGTTTTTT	CASSLAPATGELFF
TRBJ2-1	TRBV7-9	few	TRBD2	TGTGCCAGCAGCTTATTTCTAGCGGGGGATGAGCAGTTCTTC	CASSLFLAGDEQFF
TRBJ1-6	TRBV5-8	.	.	TGTGCCAGCAGCGGAGGACCCTATAATTCACCCCTCCACTTT	CASSGGPYNSPLHF
TRBJ1-2	TRBV4-2	.	TRBD1	TGTGCCAGCAGCCAACCGGGACAGAACTACTATGGCTACACCTTC	CASSQPGQNYYGYTF
TRBJ2-5	TRBV5-1	.	TRBD1	TGCGCCAGCATCCATGGGGGTACGGGACAGGGAGAGACCCAGTACTTC	CASIHGGTGQGETQYF
TRBJ2-6	TRBV30	.	.	TGTGCCTGGAGGGGTTCGTGGGGGGCCAACGTCCTGACTTTC	CAWRGSWGANVLTF
TRBJ2-2	TRBV28	.	TRBD2	TGTGCCAGCAGTTTATGGGCTAGCGGGAGTAGCGGGGAGCTGTTTTTT	CASSLWASGSSGELFF
TRBJ2-2	TRBV5-1	once	TRBD1	TGCGCCAGCAGCTTGGAGGGACAGCCCTACACCGGGGAGCTGTTTTTT	CASSLEGQPYTGELFF
TRBJ2-6	TRBV18	.	TRBD1	TGTGCCAGCTCACCACTTGGGACAGGGGGCACTGGGGCCAACGTCCTGACTTTC	CASSPLGTGGTGANVLTF
TRBJ2-3	TRBV30	once	TRBD2	TGTGCCTGGAGTGTTGCTAGCGGGGGAACGGATACGCAGTATTTT	CAWSVASGGTDTQYF
TRBJ2-7	TRBV27	.	.	TGTGCCAGCAGTCGCTTCAGTGGGGGCAGGGCCACCTACGAGCAGTACTTC	CASSRFSGGRATYEQYF
TRBJ1-4	TRBV10-3	.	.	TGTGCCATCAGTGAGGGCAGTAAAAAACTGTTTTTT	CAISEGSKKLFF
TRBJ1-5	TRBV5-1	.	.	TGCGCCAGCAGCTTGGGAGCCGGGAGCAATCAGCCCCAGCATTTT	CASSLGAGSNQPQHF
TRBJ2-2	TRBV28	.	.	TGTGCCAGCAGTTCTAACAGGGATCCGGCCGGGGAGCTGTTTTTT	CASSSNRDPAGELFF
TRBJ2-7	TRBV10-3	.	TRBD1	TGTGCCATCGGTAATCAGAGACAGGGGGGCCACGAGCAGTACTTC	CAIGNQRQGGHEQYF
TRBJ1-5	TRBV27	.	.	TGTGCCAGCAGTCGGGAAAGGGCTGGCAATCAGCCCCAGCATTTT	CASSRERAGNQPQHF
TRBJ2-2	TRBV2	.	TRBD1	TGTGCCAGCAGGGAGGGACAGGCGAACACCGGGGAGCTGTTTTTT	CASREGQANTGELFF
TRBJ2-3	TRBV5-1	once	.	TGCGCCAGCAGCTTGGCCGTGGGGGGAGAAATTAGCACAGATACGCAGTATTTT	CASSLAVGGEISTDTQYF
TRBJ2-1	TRBV19	once	.	TGTGCCAGTACCTCCCATCAGGGGTATGAGCAGTTCTTC	CASTSHQGYEQFF
TRBJ1-4	TRBV28	.	TRBD1	TGTGCCAGCAGTTTAACGCCCACAGGGGGAGAAAAACTGTTTTTT	CASSLTPTGGEKLFF
TRBJ2-1	TRBV11-2	.	TRBD1	TGTGCCAGCAGCTTCCGGACAGGGTTGAATGAGCAGTTCTTC	CASSFRTGLNEQFF
TRBJ2-1	TRBV28	.	.	TGTGCCAGCAGTTTATCGGAGTCTCGGGAGATCGAGGCCCGTTACAATGAGCAGTTCTTC	CASSLSESREIEARYNEQFF
TRBJ2-7	TRBV6-1	.	TRBD1	TGTGCCAGCAGTACCTGGACAGGTGCCTACGAGCAGTACTTC	CASSTWTGAYEQYF
TRBJ1-2	TRBV21-1	.	.	TGTGCCAGCAGCAAATTATTTAACAGAGCCGTGGAGTTTAACTATGGCTACACCTTC	CASSKLFNRAVEFNYGYTF
TRBJ2-6	TRBV28	few	.	TGTGCCAGCAGTTTCCCCGGAGGCTCTGGGGCCAACGTCCTGACTTTC	CASSFPGGSGANVLTF
TRBJ2-7	TRBV10-2	.	.	TGCGCCAGCAGTGTCCCGGGTGCGCAGGCTGGCGAGCAGTACTTC	CASSVPGAQAGEQYF
TRBJ1-4	TRBV9	.	.	TGTGCCGTCCTAGGCGGGGGCGGGGGCGCAACTAATGAAAAACTGTTTTTT	CAVLGGGGGATNEKLFF
TRBJ2-1	TRBV5-4	.	.	TGTGCCAGCAGCTTTCCCCAGCGCTACAATGAGCAGTTCTTC	CASSFPQRYNEQFF
TRBJ1-4	TRBV4-3	.	.	TGCGCCAGCAGCCAAGATCACAGGGTGTTTAATGAAAAACTGTTTTTT	CASSQDHRVFNEKLFF
TRBJ2-1	TRBV6-5	.	.	TGTGCCAGCTTCTTCCACGCAAGGGGCAATGAGCAGTTCTTC	CASFFHARGNEQFF
TRBJ1-2	TRBV4-2	.	.	TGTGCCAGCAGCCAAGATGTTCGGGGGAACTATGGCTACACCTTC	CASSQDVRGNYGYTF
TRBJ2-2	TRBV5-1	.	.	TGCGCCAGCAGCCTTGGTCCCGGCGGGGAGCTGTTTTTT	CASSLGPGGELFF